Shown below are 14 T cell receptor beta chains from a single sample sequenced in a study of patients and donors after allogeneic stem cell transplantation (dated by TCRdb to the early 2020s). The library was prepared using RT-PCR. These reads were obtained on a NextSeq 550. In-frame beta chains were kept once TCRdb had trimmed the public reads at Q25 with fastp and called clones with MiXCR. Every distinct CDR3 protein forms one entry, paired with its most common genes and DNA. This sample gives 920,000 or so distinct CDR3 sequences in total; roughly 18% of them show up just once. The biggest ten clones account for around 6% of the sample. Sequences were obtained from blood, either unsorted or a sorted T cell fraction (not recorded which). Receptor source: a human donor who was either an allogeneic HSCT recipient or a stem cell or donor lymphocyte infusion donor (not recorded which). It is not recorded whose cells these are; they may come from a transplant donor.

This clonotype was seen only a few times. One end of the junction fails to match germline, which may point to a read error. CDR3 sequence (DNA): TGTGCTAGCAGCCCCGTAGCGGGGGCTTACAATGAGCAGTTCTTC. Encoded protein: CASSPVAGAYNEQFF. The chain joins TRBV7-7 to TRBJ2-1, with 9 bases that match TRBD2. Germline V CDR1 and CDR2: SSHAT, FNYEAQ (reference sequence). The CDR3 is 15 amino acids. Full variable domain (missing parts from reference TRBV7-7 and TRBJ2-1): GAGVSQSPRYKVTKRGQDVTLRCDPISSHATLYWYQQALGQGPEFLTYFNYEAQPDKSGLPSDRFSAERPEGSISTLTIQRTEQRDSAMYRCASSPVAGAYNEQFFGPGTRLTVL.

In its sample, this clonotype was seen a few times. This chain uses TRBV6-2 or TRBV6-3 with TRBJ2-3, with D possibly TRBD2 on 7 matching bases. The length of the CDR3 is 16 residues. V was trimmed by 5 bases and J by 0 bases, leaving 15 bases between them. Per the germline V gene, CDR1 is MNHEY and CDR2 is SVGEGT. This chain's CDR3 is CASSTTGGPSTDTQYF. The CDR3 region has the DNA TGTGCCAGCAGTACGACCGGGGGGCCAAGCACAGATACGCAGTATTTT.

This clonotype was seen more than once but under ten times. This chain uses TRBV7-2 with TRBJ1-1; D remains unclear. V was cut by 2 bases and J by 9 bases, with 7 bases left in between. This CDR3 region has 11 residues. CDR1 is SGHTA and CDR2 is FQGNSA in the germline V gene. For the CDR3, the DNA is TGTGCCAGCAGCTTAACCCGACAAGCTTTCTTT. This codes for CASSLTRQAFF.

This clonotype was detected only a few times. This sequence joins TRBV4-1 and TRBJ2-3; D remains ambiguous. Trimming took 1 base from V and 2 from J, leaving 13 bases between them. Germline values: CDR1 MGHRA, CDR2 YSYEKL. The CDR3 loop spans 16 amino acids. The CDR3 DNA is TGCGCCAGCAGCCAAGTCGTCCTCGGAAACACAGATACGCAGTATTTT. It specifies CASSQVVLGNTDTQYF.

This clonotype was found a few times. V usage is TRBV4-1 and J usage is TRBJ2-2; 7 nucleotides agree with TRBD1. Germline V gene lookup returns CDR1 MGHRA and CDR2 YSYEKL. The CDR3 consists of 14 residues. The V and J ends lost 5 bases and 5 bases, in that order; junction bases with no gene match: 5. This chain's CDR3 is CASSIQGWTGELFF. The CDR3 nucleotides are TGCGCCAGCAGCATACAGGGGTGGACCGGGGAGCTGTTTTTT.

This chain joins TRBV2 and TRBJ2-1; the D is unclear. Germline CDR1 is SNHLY and CDR2 is FYNNEI. V lost 7 bases to trimming and J lost 6 bases, with 7 bases between them. This CDR3 has 11 amino acids. In nucleotides, the CDR3 is TGTGCCAGCAATCCGTTCAATGAGCAGTTCTTC. It yields the protein CASNPFNEQFF.

This clonotype appeared a few times. In nucleotides, the CDR3 is TGTGCCAGCAGACCTAGCGCCAGCACAGATACGCAGTATTTT. This codes for CASRPSASTDTQYF. The chain employs TRBV6-2 or TRBV6-3 and TRBJ2-3, with D possibly matching TRBD2 (6 bases). The germline V and J ends were trimmed by 6 bases and 0 bases, with 10 bases remaining between them. This CDR3 contains 14 residues. CDR1 is MNHEY, CDR2 SVGEGT, per germline.

This clonotype was seen more than once but under ten times. The chain joins TRBV4-3 to TRBJ1-4; D is perhaps TRBD1 (5 bases). The CDR3 contains 19 residues. The germline V gene encodes CDR1 LGHNA and CDR2 YSLEER. Trimming pared 8 bases from V and 2 bases from J, leaving 27 bases between. CDR3 sequence (DNA): TGCGCCAGCCGCGACGGCAGGCAGGGAGGTTTTGCGACTAATGAAAAACTGTTTTTT. Amino acids: CASRDGRQGGFATNEKLFF.

Only a few counts were recorded for this clonotype. The chain employs TRBV6-1 and TRBJ2-5, with TRBD1 matching over 8 bases. The CDR3 is 15 amino acids. In germline, CDR1 is MNHNS, CDR2 SASEGT. Trimming cost V 7 bases and J 5 bases; bases outside gene matches: 12. The chain's CDR3 is CASTTTTGVGETQYF. The CDR3 DNA reads as TGTGCCAGCACCACCACGACAGGGGTCGGTGAGACCCAGTACTTC.

As DNA, the CDR3 is TGTGCCAGCAGTTACCCGACGGGGGTTTCCACTGAAGCTTTCTTT. Amino acids: CASSYPTGVSTEAFF. This chain uses TRBV6-2 or TRBV6-3 with TRBJ1-1; maybe TRBD1 (5 bases). Germline lookup yields CDR1 MNHEY and CDR2 SVGEGT. The CDR3 is made up of 15 amino acids. V lost 2 bases and J 4 bases, leaving 14 bases between the germline ends.

CDR3: CASSLVGRERYF. The CDR3 DNA is TGCGCCAGCAGCTTGGTGGGGCGGGAGAGGTACTTC. The chain uses TRBV5-1 and TRBJ2-7; 7 bases are shared with TRBD2. Germline loops: CDR1 SGHRS, CDR2 YFSETQ. This CDR3 has 12 amino acids. With V trimmed by 0 bases and J by 12 bases, 6 bases remained unmatched.

The chain employs TRBV2 and TRBJ2-4; D is unresolved. Germline V CDR1 and CDR2: SNHLY, FYNNEI. The CDR3 runs 16 residues. Trimming took off 2 bases at V and 0 bases at J, with 11 bases between the two ends. The CDR3 spells CASSERAVLAKNIQYF. DNA of the CDR3: TGTGCCAGCAGTGAACGGGCGGTACTAGCCAAAAACATTCAGTACTTC.

The gene calls are TRBV5-1 and TRBJ1-4; D may be TRBD1 (6 bases). The germline gives CDR1 SGHRS, CDR2 YFSETQ. Trimming removed 0 bases from V and 7 bases from J, with 22 bases in between. The CDR3 is made up of 18 amino acids. This chain's CDR3 is CASSLEPKGGRRGEKLFF. For the CDR3, the DNA is TGCGCCAGCAGCTTGGAACCCAAAGGGGGGCGCAGAGGTGAAAAACTGTTTTTT. Combining the CDR3 with reference TRBV5-1 and TRBJ1-4 gives the whole variable domain KAGVTQTPRYLIKTRGQQVTLSCSPISGHRSVSWYQQTPGQGLQFLFEYFSETQRNKGNFPGRFSGRQFSNSRSEMNVSTLELGDSALYLCASSLEPKGGRRGEKLFFGSGTQLSVL.

This clonotype was counted a few times. The DNA for the CDR3 is TGTGCCAGCAGCTTCCTGTCAGTAGGGGGGCAAGATACGCAGTATTTT. This gives the protein CASSFLSVGGQDTQYF. The chain has TRBV7-2 and TRBJ2-3; D is tentatively TRBD1 or TRBD2 (6 bases each). Germline V gene lookup returns CDR1 SGHTA and CDR2 FQGNSA. This CDR3 contains 16 residues. Trimming shortened V by 3 bases and J by 5 bases, and 18 bases separated the two germline ends.